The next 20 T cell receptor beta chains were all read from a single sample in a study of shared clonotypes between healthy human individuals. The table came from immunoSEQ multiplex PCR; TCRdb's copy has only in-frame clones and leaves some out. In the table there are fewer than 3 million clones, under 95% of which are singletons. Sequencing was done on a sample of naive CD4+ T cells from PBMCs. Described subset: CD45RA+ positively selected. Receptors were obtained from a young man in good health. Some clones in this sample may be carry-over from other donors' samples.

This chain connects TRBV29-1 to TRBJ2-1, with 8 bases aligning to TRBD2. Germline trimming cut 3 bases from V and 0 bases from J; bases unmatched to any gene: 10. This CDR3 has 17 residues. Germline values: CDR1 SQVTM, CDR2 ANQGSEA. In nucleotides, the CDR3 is TGCAGCGTTGACGGTTATACTAGCGGAAGCTCCTACAATGAGCAGTTCTTC. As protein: CSVDGYTSGSSYNEQFF.

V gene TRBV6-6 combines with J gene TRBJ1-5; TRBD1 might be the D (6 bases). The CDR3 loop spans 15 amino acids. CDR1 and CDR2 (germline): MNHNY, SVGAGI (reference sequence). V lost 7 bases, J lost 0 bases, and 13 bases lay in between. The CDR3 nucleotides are TGTGCCAGCACCATAGCAGGGGTTAGCAATCAGCCCCAGCATTTT. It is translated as CASTIAGVSNQPQHF.

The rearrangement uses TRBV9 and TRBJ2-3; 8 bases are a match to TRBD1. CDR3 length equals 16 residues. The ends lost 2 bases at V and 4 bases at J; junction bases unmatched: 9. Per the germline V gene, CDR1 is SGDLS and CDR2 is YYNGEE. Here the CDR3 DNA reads TGTGCCAGCAGCGTCGGGACAGGATCAATTCCAGATACGCAGTATTTT. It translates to CASSVGTGSIPDTQYF.

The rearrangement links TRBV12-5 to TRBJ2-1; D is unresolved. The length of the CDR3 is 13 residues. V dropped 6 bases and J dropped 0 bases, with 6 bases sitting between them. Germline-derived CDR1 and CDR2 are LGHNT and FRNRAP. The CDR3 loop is CASGPASYNEQFF. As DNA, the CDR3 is TGTGCTAGTGGCCCCGCCTCCTACAATGAGCAGTTCTTC.

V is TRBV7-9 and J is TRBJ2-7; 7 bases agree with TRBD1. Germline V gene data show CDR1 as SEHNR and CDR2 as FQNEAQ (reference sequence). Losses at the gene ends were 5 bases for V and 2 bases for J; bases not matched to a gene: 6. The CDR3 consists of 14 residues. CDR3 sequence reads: CASSQTGQPYEQYF. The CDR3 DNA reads TGTGCCAGCAGCCAGACGGGACAGCCCTACGAGCAGTACTTC. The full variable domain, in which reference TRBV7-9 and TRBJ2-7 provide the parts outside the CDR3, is DTGVSQNPRHKITKRGQNVTFRCDPISEHNRLYWYRQTLGQGPEFLTYFQNEAQLEKSRLLSDRFSAERPKGSFSTLEIQRTEQGDSAMYLCASSQTGQPYEQYFGPGTRLTVT.

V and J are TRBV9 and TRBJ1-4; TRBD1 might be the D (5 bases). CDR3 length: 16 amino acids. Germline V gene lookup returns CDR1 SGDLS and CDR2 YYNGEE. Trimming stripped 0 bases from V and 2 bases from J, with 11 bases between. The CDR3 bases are TGTGCCAGCAGCGTAGCCGACGGGGGGACTAATGAAAAACTGTTTTTT. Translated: CASSVADGGTNEKLFF.

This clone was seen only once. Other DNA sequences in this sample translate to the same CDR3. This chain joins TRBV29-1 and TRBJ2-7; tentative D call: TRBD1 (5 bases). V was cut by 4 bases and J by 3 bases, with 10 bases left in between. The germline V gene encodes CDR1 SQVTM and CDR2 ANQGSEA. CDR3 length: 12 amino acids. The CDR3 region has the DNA TGCAGCGTTGGGCAGGGAAGCTACGAGCAGTACTTC. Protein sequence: CSVGQGSYEQYF.

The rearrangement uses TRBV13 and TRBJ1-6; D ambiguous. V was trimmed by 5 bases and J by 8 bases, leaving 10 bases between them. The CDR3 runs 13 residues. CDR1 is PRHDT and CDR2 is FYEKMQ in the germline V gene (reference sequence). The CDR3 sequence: CASSLAHDSPLHF. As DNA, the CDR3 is TGTGCCAGCAGCCTCGCGCATGATTCACCCCTCCACTTT.

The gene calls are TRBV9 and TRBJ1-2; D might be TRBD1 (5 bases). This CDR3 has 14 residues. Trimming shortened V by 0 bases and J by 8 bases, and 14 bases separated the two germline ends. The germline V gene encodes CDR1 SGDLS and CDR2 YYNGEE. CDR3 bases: TGTGCCAGCAGCGTAGATGGAGGGGCGGGCGGCTACACCTTC. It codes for CASSVDGGAGGYTF.

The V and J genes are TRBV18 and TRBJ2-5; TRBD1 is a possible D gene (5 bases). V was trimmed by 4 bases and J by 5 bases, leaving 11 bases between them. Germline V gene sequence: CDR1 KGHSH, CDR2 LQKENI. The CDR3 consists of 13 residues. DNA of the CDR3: TGTGCCAGCTCACTGAGGACATTCGAGACCCAGTACTTC. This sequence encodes CASSLRTFETQYF.

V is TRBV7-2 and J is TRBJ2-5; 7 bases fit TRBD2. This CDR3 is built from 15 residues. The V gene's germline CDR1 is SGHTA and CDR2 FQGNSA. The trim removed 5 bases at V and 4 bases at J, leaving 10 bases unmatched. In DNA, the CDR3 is TGTGCCAGCAGCCAATGGTGGGAGGGAGCAGAGACCCAGTACTTC. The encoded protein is CASSQWWEGAETQYF.

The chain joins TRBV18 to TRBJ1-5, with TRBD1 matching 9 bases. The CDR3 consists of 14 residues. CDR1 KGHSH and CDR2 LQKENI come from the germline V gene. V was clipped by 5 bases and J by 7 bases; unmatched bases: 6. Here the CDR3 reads CASSDTGGRQPQHF. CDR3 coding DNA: TGTGCCAGCTCAGATACAGGGGGCCGACAGCCCCAGCATTTT.

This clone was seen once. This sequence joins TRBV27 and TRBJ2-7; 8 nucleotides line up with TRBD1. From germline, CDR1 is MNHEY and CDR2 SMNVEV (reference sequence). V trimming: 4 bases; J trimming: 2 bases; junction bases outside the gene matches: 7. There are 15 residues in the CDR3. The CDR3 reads CASSSGQVKAYEQYF. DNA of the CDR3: TGTGCCAGCAGTTCGGGACAGGTAAAGGCCTACGAGCAGTACTTC.

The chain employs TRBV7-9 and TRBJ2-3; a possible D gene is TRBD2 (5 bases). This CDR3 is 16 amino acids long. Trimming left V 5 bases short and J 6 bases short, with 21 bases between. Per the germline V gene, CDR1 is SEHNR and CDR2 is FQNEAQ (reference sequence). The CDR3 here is CASSRGFWAATDTQYF. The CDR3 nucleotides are TGTGCCAGCAGCCGGGGTTTTTGGGCTGCGACGGATACGCAGTATTTT.

CDR3 nucleotides: TGTGCCAGCAGTTTCGGACAGGGGGTTGACAATGAGCAGTTCTTC. Translation: CASSFGQGVDNEQFF. The rearrangement uses TRBV6-5 and TRBJ2-1, with 10 bases fitting TRBD1. V was pared by 4 bases and J by 5 bases, with 5 bases of the junction left unmatched. Germline values: CDR1 MNHEY, CDR2 SVGAGI. The CDR3 loop spans 15 amino acids.

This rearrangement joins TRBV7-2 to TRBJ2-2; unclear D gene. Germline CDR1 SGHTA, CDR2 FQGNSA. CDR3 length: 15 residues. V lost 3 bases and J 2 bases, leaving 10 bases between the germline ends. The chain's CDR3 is CASSFVVTNTGELFF. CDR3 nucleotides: TGTGCCAGCAGCTTCGTAGTGACTAACACCGGGGAGCTGTTTTTT.

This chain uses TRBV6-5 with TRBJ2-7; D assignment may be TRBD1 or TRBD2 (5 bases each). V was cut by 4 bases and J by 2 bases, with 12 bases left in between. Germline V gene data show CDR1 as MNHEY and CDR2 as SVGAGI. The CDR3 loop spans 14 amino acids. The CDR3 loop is CASSSPGPPYEQYF. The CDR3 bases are TGTGCCAGCAGTTCTCCGGGACCTCCCTACGAGCAGTACTTC.

CDR3 protein: CASSLEVGGDGDTQYF. The CDR3 nucleotides are TGCGCCAGCAGCTTGGAAGTTGGAGGGGATGGGGATACGCAGTATTTT. The chain carries TRBV5-1 and TRBJ2-3; a possible D gene is TRBD2 (6 bases). Per germline, CDR1 SGHRS and CDR2 YFSETQ. The CDR3 is 16 amino acids. V lost 0 bases and J lost 6, with 17 bases in between. Variable domain in full (rest from reference TRBV5-1 and TRBJ2-3): KAGVTQTPRYLIKTRGQQVTLSCSPISGHRSVSWYQQTPGQGLQFLFEYFSETQRNKGNFPGRFSGRQFSNSRSEMNVSTLELGDSALYLCASSLEVGGDGDTQYFGPGTRLTVL.

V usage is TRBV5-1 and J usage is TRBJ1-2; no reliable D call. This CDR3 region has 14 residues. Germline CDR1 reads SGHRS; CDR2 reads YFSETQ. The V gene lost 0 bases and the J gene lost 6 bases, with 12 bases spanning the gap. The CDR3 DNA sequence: TGCGCCAGCAGCTTGGTCCCTGGGCCTAATGGCTACACCTTC. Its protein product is CASSLVPGPNGYTF. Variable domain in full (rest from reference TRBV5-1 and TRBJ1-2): KAGVTQTPRYLIKTRGQQVTLSCSPISGHRSVSWYQQTPGQGLQFLFEYFSETQRNKGNFPGRFSGRQFSNSRSEMNVSTLELGDSALYLCASSLVPGPNGYTFGSGTRLTVV.

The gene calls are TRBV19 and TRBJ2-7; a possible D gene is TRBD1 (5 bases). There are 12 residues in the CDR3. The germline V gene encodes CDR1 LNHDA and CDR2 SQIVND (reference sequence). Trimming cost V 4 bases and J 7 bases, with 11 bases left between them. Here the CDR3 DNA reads TGTGCCAGTAGTACAGGCAGGGAAGAGCAGTACTTC. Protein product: CASSTGREEQYF.